This T cell receptor beta chain was observed in a study of cytomegalovirus exposure and HLA in healthy donors. General study findings and limits: Investigators reported 164 TCR beta chains as tied to cytomegalovirus. It emerged from a later analysis that several of the most significant clusters appeared to be linked to common viral pathogens.

The V end lost 4 bases, the J end lost 4 bases, and 14 bases lay between the germline ends. The CDR3 spans 13 residues. CDR1 and CDR2 (germline): SQVTM, ANQGSEA. Remarks on this clone: Its antigen is currently unknown.

PCR involved 60 Vbeta and 13 Jbeta primers. Data came from immunoSEQ multiplex PCR; TCRdb stores just in-frame clones and leaves some out. The ten most abundant clones cover under 2.5% of a sample with under 200,000 clones. Source material: PBMCs. The chain combines TRBV29-1 with TRBJ2-7; D possibly corresponds to TRBD1 (5 bases). This receptor was identified in a man aged 25-45 years in good health and CMV-seronegative. The CDR3 spells CSVVPDSLYEQYF. The CDR3 coding sequence is TGCAGCGTTGTTCCCGACAGTCTATACGAGCAGTACTTC.